Described below is a single TCR beta chain sequence and its context. The antigen it binds to is not known. One base away there is no much larger clone; base qualities are not given. Synthesis of TCR cDNA relied on 5'RACE template switching, a step that introduced a universal primer site along with unique molecular identifiers. Priming for cDNA synthesis came from both the TCR alpha and TCR beta constant segments. Libraries were amplified in two PCR steps, with sample barcodes and sequencing adapters added in the second step. Sequencing of libraries was performed on Illumina HiSeq 2500 (2x100 bp) or NovaSeq (2x150 bp). On the study's bioinformatics: MIGEC handled demultiplexing of reads and collapsing into UMI consensus sequences, while MiXCR performed V(D)J alignment. Clonotypes responding to the vaccine were identified with edgeR on replicate PBMC samples, with the criteria of FDR below 0.01 and a log2 fold change above 5 up to day 15. CD4 or CD8 identity was assigned to each bulk clonotype according to whether the clonotype was present at higher abundance in the sequenced CD4 repertoire or the sequenced CD8 repertoire. Using fastp trimming at Q25 and MiXCR clonotype assembly, TCRdb reanalyzed the public sequencing data and kept in-frame beta chains. CDR3 protein sequences are deduplicated, and each keeps its most common genes and DNA. TCRdb's processing, not the authors' own work, is the source of the V and J calls. This sample gives 360,000 or so distinct CDR3 sequences in total; roughly 10% of them show up just once. The ten largest clones capture around 18% of the sample.

The meaning of the sample's treatment or condition label: live attenuated yellow fever vaccine strain. Two biological replicates of bulk PBMCs were collected at each blood-draw timepoint. A standard Ficoll-Paque protocol was used to isolate PBMCs from peripheral blood. TriZol was used to extract RNA from bulk PBMCs, CD4 and CD8 fractions, and dextramer-positive and dextramer-negative fractions. The CDR3 numbers 14 residues from cysteine through phenylalanine. The CDR3 DNA has 42 bases and is translated from base 1. V and J lose 1 base and 6 bases, and a span of 10 bases separates them. CDR1 is given as MNHNS and CDR2 as SASEGT, both from the germline V gene. The entry originates in a study of T cells after yellow fever vaccination (dated by TCRdb to between 2017 and 2020). For the study in its entirety: Libraries from fractions with low cell numbers were prepared with the SMART-Seq v4 Ultra Low Input RNA kit. Blood samples were taken at several timepoints before and after primary and secondary immunization, and bulk PBMC replicates and cell subsets were isolated. To track T-cell clones before and after primary and booster YFV17D yellow fever vaccination, bulk TCR alpha and beta repertoires were sequenced longitudinally. Two healthy male donors, one aged 18 to 30 and one aged 30 to 40 years, made up the cohort.

Study-level results and caveats: Because the study included only two donors, the extent to which the findings can be generalized is limited. Compared with the primary T-cell response, the secondary T-cell response was faster but weaker, reaching its peak on day 5 rather than on day 15. After the booster, most clones that had expanded after primary vaccination were detected again (around 97% of CD4 and around nine tenths of CD8), suggesting broad maintenance of memory. Computational filtering was required because FACS-sorted repertoires could contain abundant contaminating clonotypes from the bulk population. A small fraction of clonotypes showed up in both the CD4 and CD8 compartments, probably as a result of convergent recombination.

The chain couples TRBV6-1 to TRBJ1-5; a tentative D call is TRBD1 (6 bases match). The sequence came from a man between 18 and 29 years old who received the YFV17D yellow fever vaccine. Sample: PBMCs, taken on the day of the first yellow fever vaccination. The DNA reads TGTGCCAGCAGTGAAGAATCAGGGGTTCAGCCCCAGCATTTT. Translated, it gives CASSEESGVQPQHF.